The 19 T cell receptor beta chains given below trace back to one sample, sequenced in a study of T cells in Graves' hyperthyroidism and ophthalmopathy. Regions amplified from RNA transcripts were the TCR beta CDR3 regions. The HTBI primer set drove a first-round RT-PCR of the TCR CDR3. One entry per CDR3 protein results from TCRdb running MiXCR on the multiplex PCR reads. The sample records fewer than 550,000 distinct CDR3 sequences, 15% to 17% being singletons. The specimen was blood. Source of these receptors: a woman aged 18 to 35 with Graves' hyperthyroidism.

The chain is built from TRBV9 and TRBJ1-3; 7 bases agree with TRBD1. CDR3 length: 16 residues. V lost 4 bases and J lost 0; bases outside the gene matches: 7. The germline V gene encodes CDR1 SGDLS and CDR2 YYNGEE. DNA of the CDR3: TGTGCCAGCAGCTCGGGACAGAGCCCCTCTGGAAACACCATATATTTT. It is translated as CASSSGQSPSGNTIYF.

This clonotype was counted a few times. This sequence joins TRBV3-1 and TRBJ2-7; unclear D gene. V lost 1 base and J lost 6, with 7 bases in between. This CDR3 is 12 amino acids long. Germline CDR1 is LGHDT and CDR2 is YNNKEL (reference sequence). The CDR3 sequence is CASSQGGSEQYF. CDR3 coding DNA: TGTGCCAGCAGCCAAGGTGGATCCGAGCAGTACTTC.

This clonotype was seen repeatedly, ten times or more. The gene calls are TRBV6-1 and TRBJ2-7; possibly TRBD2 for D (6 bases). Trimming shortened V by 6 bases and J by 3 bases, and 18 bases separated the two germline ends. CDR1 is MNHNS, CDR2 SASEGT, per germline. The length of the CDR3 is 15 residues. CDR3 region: CASRREAAEGYEQYF. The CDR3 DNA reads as TGTGCCAGCAGGAGGGAGGCGGCGGAAGGCTACGAGCAGTACTTC.

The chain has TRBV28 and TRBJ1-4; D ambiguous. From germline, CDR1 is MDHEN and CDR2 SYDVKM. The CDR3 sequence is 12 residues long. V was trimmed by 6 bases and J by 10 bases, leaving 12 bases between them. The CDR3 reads CASRVVWGKLFF. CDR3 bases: TGTGCCAGCAGGGTAGTGTGGGGAAAACTGTTTTTT.

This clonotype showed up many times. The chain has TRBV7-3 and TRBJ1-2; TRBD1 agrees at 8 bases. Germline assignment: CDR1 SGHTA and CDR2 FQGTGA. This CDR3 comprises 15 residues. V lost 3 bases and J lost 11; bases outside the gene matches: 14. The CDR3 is CASSLGGTGATQYTF. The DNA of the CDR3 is TGTGCCAGCAGCTTGGGTGGGACAGGCGCTACCCAGTACACCTTC.

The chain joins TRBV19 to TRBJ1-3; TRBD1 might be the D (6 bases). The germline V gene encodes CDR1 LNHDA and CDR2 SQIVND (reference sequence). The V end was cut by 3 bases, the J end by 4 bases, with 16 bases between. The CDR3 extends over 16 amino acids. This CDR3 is CASSMGHLISGNTIYF. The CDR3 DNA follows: TGTGCCAGTAGTATGGGACACCTAATATCCGGAAACACCATATATTTT.

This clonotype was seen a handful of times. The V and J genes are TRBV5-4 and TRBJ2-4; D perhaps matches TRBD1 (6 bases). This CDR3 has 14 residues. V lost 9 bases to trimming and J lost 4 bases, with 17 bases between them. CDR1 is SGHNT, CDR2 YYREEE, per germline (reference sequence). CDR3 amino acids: CAICPDRDKNIQYF. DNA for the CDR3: TGTGCCATCTGTCCGGACAGAGATAAAAACATTCAGTACTTC.

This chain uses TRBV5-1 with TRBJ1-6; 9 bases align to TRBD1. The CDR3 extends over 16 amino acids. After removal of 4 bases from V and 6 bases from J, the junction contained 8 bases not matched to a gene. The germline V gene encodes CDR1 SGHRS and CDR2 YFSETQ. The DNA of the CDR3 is TGCGCCAGCAGCCCCGGACAGGGGTTGACTAATTCACCCCTCCACTTT. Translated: CASSPGQGLTNSPLHF.

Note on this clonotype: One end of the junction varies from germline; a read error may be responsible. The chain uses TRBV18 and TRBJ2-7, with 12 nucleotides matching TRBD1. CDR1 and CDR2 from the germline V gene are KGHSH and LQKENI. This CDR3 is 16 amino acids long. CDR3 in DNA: TGTGCCAGCTCGTCCATGATGGGACAGGGGGCTCAAGAGCAGCACTTC. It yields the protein CASSSMMGQGAQEQHF.

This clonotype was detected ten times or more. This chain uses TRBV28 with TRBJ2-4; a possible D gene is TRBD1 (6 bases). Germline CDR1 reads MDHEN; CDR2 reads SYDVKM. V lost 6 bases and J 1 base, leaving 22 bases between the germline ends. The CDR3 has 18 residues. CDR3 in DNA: TGTGCCAGCAGCACCTTTGAACCAGAGGGGGTGGCCAAAAACATTCAGTACTTC. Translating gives CASSTFEPEGVAKNIQYF.

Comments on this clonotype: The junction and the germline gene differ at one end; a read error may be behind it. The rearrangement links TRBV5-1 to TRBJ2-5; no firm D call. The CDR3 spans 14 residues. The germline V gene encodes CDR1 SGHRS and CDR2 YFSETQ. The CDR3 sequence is CASSFKYPQETQYF. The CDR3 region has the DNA TGCGCCAGTAGCTTTAAATACCCTCAAGAGACCCAGTACTTC.

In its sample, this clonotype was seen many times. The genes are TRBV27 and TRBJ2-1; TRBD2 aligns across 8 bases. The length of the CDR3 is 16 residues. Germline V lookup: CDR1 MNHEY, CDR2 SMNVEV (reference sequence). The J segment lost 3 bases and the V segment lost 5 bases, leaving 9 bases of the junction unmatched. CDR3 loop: CASSPFYSGVYNEQFF. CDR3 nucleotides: TGTGCCAGCAGTCCCTTCTATAGCGGGGTCTACAATGAGCAGTTCTTC.

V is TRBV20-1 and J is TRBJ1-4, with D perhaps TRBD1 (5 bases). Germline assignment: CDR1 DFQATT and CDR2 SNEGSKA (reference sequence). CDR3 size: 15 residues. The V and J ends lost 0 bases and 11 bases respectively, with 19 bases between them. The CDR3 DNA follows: TGCAGTGCTAGAGATCAAGCAGGAGCGGGGGGGAAACTGTTTTTT. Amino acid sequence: CSARDQAGAGGKLFF.

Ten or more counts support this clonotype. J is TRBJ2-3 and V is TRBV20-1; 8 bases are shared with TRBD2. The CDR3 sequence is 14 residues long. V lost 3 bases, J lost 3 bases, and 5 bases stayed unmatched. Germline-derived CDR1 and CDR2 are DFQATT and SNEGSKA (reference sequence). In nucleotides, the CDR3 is TGCAGTGCTAGCAGCCGGGGGGGGACAGATACGCAGTATTTT. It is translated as CSASSRGGTDTQYF.

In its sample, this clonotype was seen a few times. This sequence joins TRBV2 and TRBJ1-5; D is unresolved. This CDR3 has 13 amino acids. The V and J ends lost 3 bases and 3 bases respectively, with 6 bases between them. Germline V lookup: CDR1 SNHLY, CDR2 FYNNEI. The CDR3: CASSEGFNQPQHF. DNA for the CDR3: TGTGCCAGCAGTGAGGGCTTCAATCAGCCCCAGCATTTT.

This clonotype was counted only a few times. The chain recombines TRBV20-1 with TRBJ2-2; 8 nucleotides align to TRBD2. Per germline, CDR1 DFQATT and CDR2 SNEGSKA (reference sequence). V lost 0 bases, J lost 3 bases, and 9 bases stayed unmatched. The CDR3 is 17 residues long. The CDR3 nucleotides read TGCAGTGCTAGAGATCATAAAGCGGGAGTCGACACCGGGGAGCTGTTTTTT. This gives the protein CSARDHKAGVDTGELFF.

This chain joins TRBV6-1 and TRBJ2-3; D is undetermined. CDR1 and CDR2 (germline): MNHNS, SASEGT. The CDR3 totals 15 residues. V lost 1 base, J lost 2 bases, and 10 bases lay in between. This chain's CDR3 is CASSEVGGPTDTQYF. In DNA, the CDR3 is TGTGCCAGCAGTGAAGTGGGTGGGCCCACAGATACGCAGTATTTT.

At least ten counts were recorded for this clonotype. The CDR3 sequence: CASSRGQGATQPQHF. DNA of the CDR3: TGTGCCAGCAGCCGCGGACAGGGGGCAACTCAGCCCCAGCATTTT. The chain employs TRBV3-1 and TRBJ1-5, with 11 bases identical to TRBD1. CDR3 length equals 15 residues. Germline CDR1 LGHDT, CDR2 YNNKEL (reference sequence). The V gene end was trimmed by 4 bases and the J gene end by 6 bases; junction bases not matched to a gene: 5.

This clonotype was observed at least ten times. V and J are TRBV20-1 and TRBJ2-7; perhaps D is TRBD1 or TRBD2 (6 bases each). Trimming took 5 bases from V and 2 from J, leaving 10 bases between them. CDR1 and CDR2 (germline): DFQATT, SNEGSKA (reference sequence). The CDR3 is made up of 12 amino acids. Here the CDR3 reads CSARRGTYEQYF. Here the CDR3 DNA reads TGCAGTGCTCGGAGGGGGACCTACGAGCAGTACTTC.